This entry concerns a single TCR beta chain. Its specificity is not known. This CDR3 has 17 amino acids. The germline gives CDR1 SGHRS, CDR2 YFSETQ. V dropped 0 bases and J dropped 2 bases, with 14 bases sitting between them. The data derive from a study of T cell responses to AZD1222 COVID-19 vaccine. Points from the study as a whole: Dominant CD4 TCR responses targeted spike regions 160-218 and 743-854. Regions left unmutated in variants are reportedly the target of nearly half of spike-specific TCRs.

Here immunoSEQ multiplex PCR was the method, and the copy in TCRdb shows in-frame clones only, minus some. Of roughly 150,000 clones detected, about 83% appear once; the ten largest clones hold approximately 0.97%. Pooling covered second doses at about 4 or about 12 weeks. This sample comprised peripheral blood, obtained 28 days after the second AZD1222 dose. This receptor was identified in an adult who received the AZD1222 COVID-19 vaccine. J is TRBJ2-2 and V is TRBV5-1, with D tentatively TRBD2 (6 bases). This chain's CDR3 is CASSLVGTARNTGELFF. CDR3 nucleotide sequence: TGCGCCAGCAGCTTGGTCGGGACTGCTCGAAACACCGGGGAGCTGTTTTTT.